The 7 T cell receptor beta chains below were found in one sample sequenced in a study of Ad26.COV2.S vaccination and SARS-CoV-2 variants listed by TCRdb under 2021. The library came from the immunoSEQ multiplex PCR assay. TCRdb limited this immuneACCESS table to in-frame rearrangements with V and J called. A share of clones is missing; checked studies link under half to unresolved V genes, and the rest is unexplained. In all, the sample holds about 350,000 clones, and around 86% of those were seen once. Of the sample, roughly 3.1% falls within the top ten clones. This sample's treatment or condition label indicates: 19 received Ad26.COV2.S at low or high dose, single or two shots; several received placebo; per-sample allocation not given. Repertoires of vaccine and placebo recipients were sequenced from samples taken on day 63 after the first injection. This specimen was peripheral blood, taken in a trial of Ad26.COV2.S vaccine versus placebo. These receptors were obtained from a person aged 18-65 years who received the Ad26.COV2.S COVID-19 vaccine or a placebo.

This clone was detected once. The V call is TRBV6-5, the J call TRBJ1-2; D gene ambiguous. The CDR3 loop spans 13 amino acids. The germline CDR1 and CDR2 sequences are MNHEY and SVGAGI. Trimming cost V 4 bases and J 8 bases, with 14 bases left between them. Written as DNA, the CDR3 is TGTGCCAGCAGTTCAACGGCTTCTAGAGGCTACACCTTC. Translation: CASSSTASRGYTF.

The chain recombines TRBV3-1 (or the pseudogene TRBV3-2) with TRBJ2-5, with D tentatively TRBD2 (5 bases). CDR1 and CDR2 from the germline V gene are LGHDT and YNNKEL (reference sequence). Trimming stripped 1 base from V and 0 bases from J, with 15 bases between. The CDR3 loop spans 17 amino acids. The CDR3 nucleotides read TGTGCCAGCAGCCAAGTTTGGAGCGGATACCACCAAGAGACCCAGTACTTC. It specifies CASSQVWSGYHQETQYF.

This rearrangement joins TRBV9 to TRBJ2-7; D gene unclear. V shed 2 bases and J shed 5 bases, with 14 bases lying between them. This CDR3 contains 14 residues. Germline CDR1 is SGDLS and CDR2 is YYNGEE. The CDR3 nucleotides are TGTGCCAGCAGCGTGACATCGAGTCCGGACGAGCAGTACTTC. Translation gives CASSVTSSPDEQYF.

The J gene is TRBJ1-2, the V gene TRBV6-1; D is undetermined. Per the germline V gene, CDR1 is MNHNS and CDR2 is SASEGT. CDR3 size: 14 residues. V shed 1 base and J shed 2 bases, with 8 bases lying between them. CDR3 nucleotides: TGTGCCAGCAGTGAAGGGGCGGGGAACTATGGCTACACCTTC. Encoded protein: CASSEGAGNYGYTF.

This rearrangement joins TRBV4-3 to TRBJ1-1; the D is unclear. Trimming removed 1 base at V and 0 bases at J, with 6 bases between. This CDR3 has 14 residues. Germline V lookup: CDR1 LGHNA, CDR2 YSLEER. Here the CDR3 DNA reads TGCGCCAGCAGCCAAGTCCGTTTGAACACTGAAGCTTTCTTT. It yields the protein CASSQVRLNTEAFF.

This rearrangement joins TRBV5-4 to TRBJ1-3; D possibly corresponds to TRBD1 (6 bases). Trimming stripped 0 bases from V and 3 bases from J, with 13 bases between. The CDR3 has 16 residues. The germline V gene encodes CDR1 SGHNT and CDR2 YYREEE (reference sequence). The CDR3 sequence is CASSLAAGALGNTIYF. CDR3 sequence (DNA): TGTGCCAGCAGCTTGGCCGCAGGGGCTCTTGGAAACACCATATATTTT.

The chain links TRBV7-8 to TRBJ1-6; tentatively, D is TRBD1 (5 bases). With 1 base removed from V and 5 bases from J, the gap between germline ends came to 12 bases. Germline V gives CDR1 SGHVS, CDR2 FQNEAQ. The CDR3 extends over 16 amino acids. The CDR3 nucleotides read TGTGCCAGCAGCTTAGTACGAGACAGTCATAATTCACCCCTCCACTTT. This translates into CASSLVRDSHNSPLHF.